These 26 T cell receptor beta chains were sequenced from one sample in a study of STAT5B mutations in CD4+ large granular lymphocyte leukemia. Profiled with immunoSEQ multiplex PCR; TCRdb holds only in-frame clones, not every one. This repertoire shows about 34,000 clones, about 74% found once; its top ten account for 1% to 1.2%. The sequenced sample was CD4+ T cells from blood buffy coats. The receptors here all came from a human donor in good health.

J is TRBJ1-1 and V is TRBV18; unclear D gene. V was trimmed by 8 bases and J by 0 bases, leaving 10 bases between them. This CDR3 is built from 13 residues. In germline, CDR1 is KGHSH, CDR2 LQKENI. The CDR3 nucleotides read TGTGCCAGCCAACCACTACTGAACACTGAAGCTTTCTTT. Residues: CASQPLLNTEAFF.

The V and J genes are TRBV29-1 and TRBJ1-1; D is undetermined. The germline V gene encodes CDR1 SQVTM and CDR2 ANQGSEA. The CDR3 spans 14 residues. Trimming took off 5 bases at V and 3 bases at J, with 16 bases between the two ends. The chain's CDR3 is CSVTIAGSDTEAFF. The CDR3 DNA reads as TGCAGCGTTACCATTGCGGGTAGCGACACTGAAGCTTTCTTT.

The V and J genes are TRBV5-1 and TRBJ2-7; 13 bases are a match to TRBD2. Looked up from germline, CDR1 is SGHRS and CDR2 is YFSETQ. This CDR3 contains 15 residues. V trimming: 2 bases; J trimming: 7 bases; junction bases outside the gene matches: 6. As DNA, the CDR3 is TGCGCCAGCAGCTTCTACGGGACTAGCGGGAAAGAGCAGTACTTC. Protein product: CASSFYGTSGKEQYF.

As to this clone: Its ends do not fully match the called genes, so a read error is possible. The genes are TRBV7-2 and TRBJ2-6, with no clear D. The CDR3 length is 16 residues. CDR1 and CDR2 from the germline V gene are SGHTA and FQGNSA. The CDR3 loop reads CASTLQRSSGANVLTF. The CDR3 DNA sequence: TGTGCCAGCACCTTACAGAGGAGCTCTGGGGCCAACGTCCTGACTTTC.

This chain uses TRBV27 with TRBJ1-2; D uncertain. The CDR3 has 12 residues. Between the trimmed V and J ends, which lost 4 bases and 8 bases, there was a span of 11 bases. The V gene's germline CDR1 is MNHEY and CDR2 SMNVEV (reference sequence). The DNA for the CDR3 is TGTGCCAGCAGTTCGACCTCGGGGGGCTACACCTTC. Protein sequence: CASSSTSGGYTF.

This clone has just a few counts. The rearrangement links TRBV6-6 to TRBJ2-1; 14 nucleotides agree with TRBD2. This CDR3 is 14 amino acids long. Germline CDR1 and CDR2: MNHNY and SVGAGI (reference sequence). The ends lost 7 bases at V and 7 bases at J; junction bases unmatched: 3. CDR3 in amino acids: CASTWTSGGNEQFF. The CDR3 DNA sequence: TGTGCCAGCACTTGGACTAGCGGGGGGAATGAGCAGTTCTTC.

V and J are TRBV9 and TRBJ1-2; a weak D match, TRBD1 (5 bases). Trimming left V 7 bases short and J 0 bases short, with 13 bases between. CDR1 and CDR2 (germline): SGDLS, YYNGEE. The CDR3 runs 14 residues. The CDR3 sequence is CASDYGASNYGYTF. Written as DNA, the CDR3 is TGTGCCAGCGATTATGGGGCCTCTAACTATGGCTACACCTTC.

The chain carries TRBV7-2 and TRBJ1-1; a weak D match, TRBD1 (6 bases). CDR1 and CDR2 (germline): SGHTA, FQGNSA. Trimming pared 2 bases from V and 0 bases from J, leaving 13 bases between. The CDR3 loop spans 16 amino acids. The CDR3 is CASSLTGAYLNTEAFF. CDR3 nucleotides: TGTGCCAGCAGCTTAACGGGGGCTTATCTGAACACTGAAGCTTTCTTT. Full variable domain (outside the CDR3, taken from reference TRBV7-2 and TRBJ1-1): GAGVSQSPSNKVTEKGKDVELRCDPISGHTALYWYRQSLGQGLEFLIYFQGNSAPDKSGLPSDRFSAERTGGSVSTLTIQRTQQEDSAVYLCASSLTGAYLNTEAFFGQGTRLTVV.

The rearrangement links TRBV29-1 to TRBJ1-2; D gene uncertain. With 3 bases removed from V and 2 bases from J, the gap between germline ends came to 10 bases. Germline V gives CDR1 SQVTM, CDR2 ANQGSEA. The CDR3 contains 13 residues. The CDR3 sequence is CSVEPDGNYGYTF. The CDR3 bases are TGCAGCGTTGAGCCAGACGGGAACTATGGCTACACCTTC.

The CDR3 DNA sequence: TGTGCCAGCAGCTTATGGGTCGGGACGCAACAAGAGACCCAGTACTTC. This translates into CASSLWVGTQQETQYF. This chain connects TRBV11-2 to TRBJ2-5; D possibly uses TRBD1 or TRBD2 (5 bases each). This CDR3 has 16 residues. Germline CDR1 and CDR2: SGHAT and FQNNGV. V gave up 2 bases and J gave up 2 bases, with 15 bases separating them.

The genes are TRBV19 and TRBJ1-2; D is ambiguous. Germline V gene sequence: CDR1 LNHDA, CDR2 SQIVND (reference sequence). Trimming removed 3 bases from V and 2 bases from J, with 7 bases in between. CDR3 length equals 13 residues. The DNA of the CDR3 is TGTGCCAGTAGTATGAGCCAGAACTATGGCTACACCTTC. Translation: CASSMSQNYGYTF.

The CDR3 DNA reads TGTGCCAGCAGCGCGGACAGGGAAGTAGATACGCAGTATTTT. Its translation: CASSADREVDTQYF. The V call is TRBV5-5, the J call TRBJ2-3, with 8 bases identical to TRBD1. Trimming removed 4 bases from V and 5 bases from J; junction bases left unmatched: 6. The CDR3 is 14 amino acids. Looked up from germline, CDR1 is SGHKS and CDR2 is YYEKEE (reference sequence).

This clone was observed a handful of times. The chain carries TRBV15 and TRBJ1-4; no clear D. There are 14 residues in the CDR3. CDR1 LNHNV and CDR2 YYDKDF come from the germline V gene (reference sequence). V was trimmed by 3 bases and J by 0 bases, leaving 5 bases between them. The CDR3 region is CATSRTATNEKLFF. In nucleotides, the CDR3 is TGTGCCACCAGCAGGACTGCAACTAATGAAAAACTGTTTTTT. The entire variable domain, with the rest obtained from reference TRBV15 and TRBJ1-4, is as follows: DAMVIQNPRYQVTQFGKPVTLSCSQTLNHNVMYWYQQKSSQAPKLLFHYYDKDFNNEADTPDNFQSRRPNTSFCFLDIRSPGLGDTAMYLCATSRTATNEKLFFGSGTQLSVL.

The rearrangement joins TRBV5-5 to TRBJ2-3; no clear D gene. Germline V gene lookup returns CDR1 SGHKS and CDR2 YYEKEE (reference sequence). V lost 1 base, J lost 6 bases, and 6 bases lay in between. This CDR3 is 12 amino acids long. Here the CDR3 reads CASSLRWDTQYF. CDR3 DNA sequence: TGTGCCAGCAGCTTGAGGTGGGATACGCAGTATTTT.

V and J are TRBV9 and TRBJ2-6; D may be TRBD1 or TRBD2 (6 bases each). Trimming removed 0 bases from V and 0 bases from J, with 13 bases in between. This CDR3 spans 18 amino acids. Germline V lookup: CDR1 SGDLS, CDR2 YYNGEE. The CDR3 loop is CASSVVGGWDSGANVLTF. CDR3 DNA: TGTGCCAGCAGCGTAGTCGGGGGCTGGGACTCTGGGGCCAACGTCCTGACTTTC.

The chain uses TRBV5-1 and TRBJ1-1, with a tentative D call TRBD1 (5 bases). Trimming left V 5 bases short and J 1 base short, with 12 bases between. Per the germline V gene, CDR1 is SGHRS and CDR2 is YFSETQ. The CDR3 contains 14 residues. The CDR3 DNA reads TGCGCCAGCAGTTACGGTGGGGGGAACACTGAAGCTTTCTTT. This codes for CASSYGGGNTEAFF. Looking up the rest from reference TRBV5-1 and TRBJ1-1 gives the full variable domain: KAGVTQTPRYLIKTRGQQVTLSCSPISGHRSVSWYQQTPGQGLQFLFEYFSETQRNKGNFPGRFSGRQFSNSRSEMNVSTLELGDSALYLCASSYGGGNTEAFFGQGTRLTVV.

The sample holds a few counts of this clone. The V and J genes are TRBV2 and TRBJ1-3; D ambiguous. Between the trimmed V and J ends, which lost 7 bases and 0 bases, there was a span of 16 bases. The germline V gene has CDR1 SNHLY and CDR2 FYNNEI. The CDR3 loop spans 16 amino acids. The CDR3 coding sequence is TGTGCCAGCACCACAAGGTGGGGAGGCTCTGGAAACACCATATATTTT. This gives the protein CASTTRWGGSGNTIYF.

The V call is TRBV5-4, the J call TRBJ2-1; possibly TRBD2 for D (5 bases). V was cut by 0 bases and J by 6 bases, with 13 bases left in between. The CDR3 is made up of 15 amino acids. Germline CDR1 reads SGHNT; CDR2 reads YYREEE (reference sequence). The CDR3 region has the DNA TGTGCCAGCAGCTTGGCAGCGGCCCCGCTCAATGAGCAGTTCTTC. This gives the protein CASSLAAAPLNEQFF.

V gene TRBV9 combines with J gene TRBJ2-2, with D perhaps TRBD2 (5 bases). This CDR3 spans 13 amino acids. The germline V and J ends were trimmed by 3 bases and 7 bases, with 10 bases remaining between them. CDR1 SGDLS and CDR2 YYNGEE come from the germline V gene. Here the CDR3 DNA reads TGTGCCAGCAGCGCGAGGGATCTCGGGGAGCTGTTTTTT. It encodes CASSARDLGELFF.

The V gene is TRBV21-1, the J gene TRBJ1-5; the DNA was not compared with TRBD1, the D call given in the table. TRBV21-1 is described as a pseudogene. The CDR3 has 19 residues. CDR3 residues: CASSKPSRDRGQGNQPQHF. The DNA of the CDR3 is TGTGCCAGCAGCAAACCCTCCCGGGACAGGGGGCAAGGGAATCAGCCCCAGCATTTT.

The chain links TRBV6-1 to TRBJ2-5, with D perhaps TRBD1 (6 bases). Per germline, CDR1 MNHNS and CDR2 SASEGT. Trimming shortened V by 7 bases and J by 4 bases, and 16 bases separated the two germline ends. The CDR3 loop spans 14 amino acids. The CDR3 coding sequence is TGTGCCAGCACGATTCCTACCAGGGGAGAGACCCAGTACTTC. The encoded protein is CASTIPTRGETQYF.

The rearrangement links TRBV6-6 to TRBJ1-2; 10 bases agree with TRBD1. The junction had 4 bases not matched to a gene; V was cut back by 5 bases and J by 4 bases. Per germline, CDR1 MNHNY and CDR2 SVGAGI (reference sequence). This CDR3 region has 14 residues. As DNA, the CDR3 is TGTGCCAGCAGTAAGGACAGGGGGTCCTATGGCTACACCTTC. It encodes CASSKDRGSYGYTF.

This clone has a handful of counts. The J gene is TRBJ2-7, the V gene TRBV18; 8 positions agree with TRBD1. The germline V gene encodes CDR1 KGHSH and CDR2 LQKENI. This CDR3 is 13 amino acids long. V was clipped by 8 bases and J by 4 bases; unmatched bases: 7. Written as DNA, the CDR3 is TGTGCCAGCACAGGAACAGGGGGTTACGAGCAGTACTTC. It codes for CASTGTGGYEQYF.

The chain employs TRBV5-1 and TRBJ1-4, with 8 bases identical to TRBD1. This CDR3 is built from 13 residues. Trimming cost V 9 bases and J 8 bases; bases outside gene matches: 9. Germline V gene data show CDR1 as SGHRS and CDR2 as YFSETQ. The CDR3 sequence: CATSGGSGEKLFF. In DNA, the CDR3 is TGCGCCACCTCAGGGGGCAGCGGGGAAAAACTGTTTTTT.

This chain connects TRBV9 to TRBJ2-7; D gene uncertain. V lost 0 bases, J lost 6 bases, and 7 bases lay in between. In germline, CDR1 is SGDLS, CDR2 YYNGEE. This CDR3 spans 12 amino acids. CDR3 in amino acids: CASSVDGFEQYF. The CDR3 nucleotides read TGTGCCAGCAGCGTAGACGGTTTCGAGCAGTACTTC.

The chain joins TRBV2 to TRBJ2-2; no clear D gene. Germline-derived CDR1 and CDR2 are SNHLY and FYNNEI. V was trimmed by 4 bases and J by 4 bases, leaving 10 bases between them. CDR3 size: 14 residues. For the CDR3, the DNA is TGTGCCAGCAGTGCTACGATTTCCACCGGGGAGCTGTTTTTT. Protein product: CASSATISTGELFF.